This T cell receptor beta chain was profiled in a study of CD8 T cells in ankylosing spondylitis. Study observations and caveats: What appeared characteristic of ankylosing spondylitis blood was a TCR beta motif of fewer than ten highly homologous variants.

TCRdb independently ran MiXCR on the 5' RACE reads; one entry per CDR3 protein. The sample carries under 200,000 distinct CDR3 sequences, approximately 10% recorded once. The trim removed 1 base at V and 4 bases at J, leaving 3 bases unmatched. Germline CDR1 LGHDT, CDR2 YNNKEL (reference sequence). The CDR3 has 15 residues. Comment on this clonotype: Its antigen is still unknown.

Sequencing was done on a sample of blood, either unsorted or a sorted T cell fraction (not recorded which). The receptor comes from a male donor with ankylosing spondylitis or in good health (not recorded which). The rearrangement links TRBV3-1 to TRBJ2-7, with 11 bases lining up with TRBD2. CDR3 region: CASSQVTSGGYEQYF. In nucleotides, the CDR3 is TGTGCCAGCAGCCAAGTTACTAGCGGGGGTTACGAGCAGTACTTC.